This TCR beta chain was sequenced for a study of blood T cells in healthy people across ages. Findings and caveats of the study: Compared with aged donors, long-lived donors showed fewer expanded clones, suggesting selection. Per million T cells, TCR beta diversity dropped roughly linearly as age increased.

This clonotype showed up just once. The antigen is unknown. J lost 1 base, V lost 2 bases, and 4 bases had no gene match. CDR3 size: 16 residues. Next came a second PCR, run for roughly 6 to 11 cycles, which used a sample-barcoded 5' primer along with a J-beta primer mix. Each CDR3 protein gets one entry after TCRdb re-called the 5' RACE reads with MiXCR. The sample carries about 970,000 distinct CDR3 sequences, 45% to 60% recorded once. Each sample used at least 6.5 million PBMCs. The TCR was taken from a woman between 55 and 75 years old in good health. The V and J genes are TRBV12-3 or TRBV12-4 and TRBJ2-1; 8 nucleotides match TRBD1. The sample comprised blood. CDR3 DNA: TGTGCCAGCAGTTTAAGACAGGGGACTTCCTACAATGAGCAGTTCTTC. Protein product: CASSLRQGTSYNEQFF.